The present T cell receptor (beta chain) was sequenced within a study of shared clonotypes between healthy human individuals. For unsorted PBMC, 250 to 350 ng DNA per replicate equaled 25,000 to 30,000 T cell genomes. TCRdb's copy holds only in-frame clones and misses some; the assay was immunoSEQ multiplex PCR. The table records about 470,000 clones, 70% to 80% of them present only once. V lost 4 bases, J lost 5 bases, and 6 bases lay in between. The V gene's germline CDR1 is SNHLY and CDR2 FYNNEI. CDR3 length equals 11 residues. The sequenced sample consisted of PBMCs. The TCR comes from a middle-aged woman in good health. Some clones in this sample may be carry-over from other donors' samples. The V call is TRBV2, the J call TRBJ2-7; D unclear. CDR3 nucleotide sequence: TGTGCCAGCAGTGTACGGGACGAGCAGTACTTC. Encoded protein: CASSVRDEQYF.